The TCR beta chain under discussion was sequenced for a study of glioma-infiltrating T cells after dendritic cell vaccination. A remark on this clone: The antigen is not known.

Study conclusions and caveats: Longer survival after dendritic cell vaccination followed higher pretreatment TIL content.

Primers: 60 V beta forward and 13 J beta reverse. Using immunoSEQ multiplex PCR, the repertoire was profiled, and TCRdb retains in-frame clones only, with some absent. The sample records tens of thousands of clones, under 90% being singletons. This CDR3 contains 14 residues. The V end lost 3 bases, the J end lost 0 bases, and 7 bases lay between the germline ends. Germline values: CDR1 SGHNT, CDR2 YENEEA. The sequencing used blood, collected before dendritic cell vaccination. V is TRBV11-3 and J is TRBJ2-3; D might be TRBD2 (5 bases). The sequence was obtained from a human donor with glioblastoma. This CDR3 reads CASSFRTSTDTQYF. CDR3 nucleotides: TGTGCCAGCAGCTTTCGGACTAGCACAGATACGCAGTATTTT.